Sequencing of this TCR beta chain was carried out in a study of read filtering for tumor transcriptome and immune sequencing. This clonotype was picked up many times. From roughly 390 ng of RNA, a library with molecular barcoded alpha/delta and beta/gamma adaptors was made. TCRdb used MiXCR to reprocess the reads, holding one entry per CDR3 protein. The sample records approximately 140,000 distinct CDR3 sequences, approximately 13% being singletons. The V end lost 6 bases, the J end lost 5 bases, and 20 bases lay between the germline ends. In germline, CDR1 is SEHNR, CDR2 FQNEAQ (reference sequence). The CDR3 has 16 amino acids.

V gene TRBV7-9 combines with J gene TRBJ2-1; no reliable D call. The specimen sequenced was a population of CD138-negative cells sorted from bone marrow. The source of this sequence is a donor at least 40 years old with multiple myeloma. This CDR3 is CASSLPLPLLHNEQFF. As DNA, the CDR3 is TGTGCCAGCAGTTTACCACTTCCCCTACTTCACAATGAGCAGTTCTTC.